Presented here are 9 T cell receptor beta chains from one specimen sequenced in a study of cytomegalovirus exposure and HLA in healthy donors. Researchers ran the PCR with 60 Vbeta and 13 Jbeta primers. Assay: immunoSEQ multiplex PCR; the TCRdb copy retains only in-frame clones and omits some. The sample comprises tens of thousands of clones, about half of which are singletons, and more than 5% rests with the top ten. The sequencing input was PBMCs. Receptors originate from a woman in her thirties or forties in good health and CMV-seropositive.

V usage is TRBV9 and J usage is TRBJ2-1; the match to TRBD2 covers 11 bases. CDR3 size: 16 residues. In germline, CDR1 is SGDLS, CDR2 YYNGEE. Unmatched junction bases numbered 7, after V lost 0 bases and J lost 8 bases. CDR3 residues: CASSVAPSGGLDEQFF. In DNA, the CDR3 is TGTGCCAGCAGCGTAGCCCCTAGCGGGGGGTTAGATGAGCAGTTCTTC.

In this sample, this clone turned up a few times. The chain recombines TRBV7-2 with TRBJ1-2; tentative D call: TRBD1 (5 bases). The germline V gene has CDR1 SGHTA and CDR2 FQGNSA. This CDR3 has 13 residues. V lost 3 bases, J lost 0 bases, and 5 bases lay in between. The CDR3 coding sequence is TGTGCCAGCAGCTTGACAGCTAACTATGGCTACACCTTC. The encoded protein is CASSLTANYGYTF.

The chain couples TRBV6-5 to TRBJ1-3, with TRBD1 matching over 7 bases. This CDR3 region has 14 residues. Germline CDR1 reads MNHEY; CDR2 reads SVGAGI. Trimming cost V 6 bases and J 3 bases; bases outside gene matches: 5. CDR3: CASRNTGDGNTIYF. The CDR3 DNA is TGTGCCAGCAGGAATACAGGGGATGGAAACACCATATATTTT.

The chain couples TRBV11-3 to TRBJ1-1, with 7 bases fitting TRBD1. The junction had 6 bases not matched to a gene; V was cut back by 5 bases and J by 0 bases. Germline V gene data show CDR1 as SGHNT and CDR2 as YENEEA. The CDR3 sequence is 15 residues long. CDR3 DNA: TGTGCCAGCAGCAAGGGACAGCCAATGAACACTGAAGCTTTCTTT. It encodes CASSKGQPMNTEAFF.

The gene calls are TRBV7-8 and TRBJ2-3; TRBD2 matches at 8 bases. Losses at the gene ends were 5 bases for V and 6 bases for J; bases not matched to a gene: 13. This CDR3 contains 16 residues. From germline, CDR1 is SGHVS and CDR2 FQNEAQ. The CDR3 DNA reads TGTGCCAGCAGCCCCCGGGGCGGGACTAGTGCTGATACGCAGTATTTT. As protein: CASSPRGGTSADTQYF.

The CDR3 DNA reads as TGTGCCAGCAGCTTTGATCGGGGGACGGCGGGTCGGACCCAGTACTTC. It specifies CASSFDRGTAGRTQYF. V usage is TRBV5-4 and J usage is TRBJ2-5; TRBD2 is a possible D gene (6 bases). The ends were cut back, 2 bases at V and 7 bases at J, with 21 bases in the middle. CDR3 length equals 16 residues. Germline assignment: CDR1 SGHNT and CDR2 YYREEE (reference sequence).

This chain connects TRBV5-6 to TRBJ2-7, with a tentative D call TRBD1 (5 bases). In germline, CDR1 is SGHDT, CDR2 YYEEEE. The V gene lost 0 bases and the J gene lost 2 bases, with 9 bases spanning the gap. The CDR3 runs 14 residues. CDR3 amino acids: CASSLAQGAYEQYF. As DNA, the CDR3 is TGTGCCAGCAGCTTGGCCCAGGGTGCCTACGAGCAGTACTTC.

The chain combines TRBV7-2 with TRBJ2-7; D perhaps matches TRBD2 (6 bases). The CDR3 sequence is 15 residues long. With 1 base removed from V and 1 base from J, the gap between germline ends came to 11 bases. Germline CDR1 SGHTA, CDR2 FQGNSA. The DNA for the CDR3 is TGTGCCAGCAGCTTAGAATCTGGGAGGTCCTACGAGCAGTACTTC. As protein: CASSLESGRSYEQYF.

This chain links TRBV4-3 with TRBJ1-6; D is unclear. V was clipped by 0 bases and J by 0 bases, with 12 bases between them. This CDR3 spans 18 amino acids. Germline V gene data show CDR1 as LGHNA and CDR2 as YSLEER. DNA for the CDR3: TGCGCCAGCAGCCAAGATAGCAGCATGAGCTCCTATAATTCACCCCTCCACTTT. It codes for CASSQDSSMSSYNSPLHF.